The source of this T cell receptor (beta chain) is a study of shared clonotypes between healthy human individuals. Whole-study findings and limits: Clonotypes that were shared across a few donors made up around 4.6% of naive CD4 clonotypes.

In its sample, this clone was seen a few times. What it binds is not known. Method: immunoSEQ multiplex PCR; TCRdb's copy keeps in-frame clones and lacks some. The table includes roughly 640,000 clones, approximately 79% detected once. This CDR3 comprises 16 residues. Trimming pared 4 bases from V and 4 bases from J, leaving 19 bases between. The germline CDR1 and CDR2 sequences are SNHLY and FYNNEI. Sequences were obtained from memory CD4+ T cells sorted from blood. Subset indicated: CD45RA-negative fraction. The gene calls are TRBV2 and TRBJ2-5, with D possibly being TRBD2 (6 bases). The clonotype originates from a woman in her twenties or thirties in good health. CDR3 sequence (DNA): TGTGCCAGCAGTGTGGACGGAGGAATCGGGGGAGAGACCCAGTACTTC. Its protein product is CASSVDGGIGGETQYF.